Sequencing of this TCR beta chain was carried out in a study of blood T cell repertoires in COVID-19. This CDR3 is built from 17 residues. Trimming cost V 3 bases and J 10 bases, with 24 bases left between them. CDR1 and CDR2 (germline): MNHEY, SVGEGT. In the authors' methods: Reference gene primers were amplified, and this amplification served to estimate nucleated cell counts. The protocol was immunoSEQ multiplex PCR, while the TCRdb copy is restricted to in-frame clones and leaves out a portion. The DNA was the basis for D and trimming; V, J and clone size are from that table. The sample includes approximately 150,000 clones, 75% to 90% of them seen just once.

The receptor was derived from a man in his 70s who had been exposed to COVID-19. The chain employs TRBV6-2 or TRBV6-3 and TRBJ1-4; TRBD1 is a possible D gene (5 bases). The sequenced material came from PBMCs or T cells enriched from blood (not recorded which). As DNA, the CDR3 is TGTGCCAGCAGTTATCTTCGTGTGGAATCCGTGCAGGGAAAACTGTTTTTT. It encodes CASSYLRVESVQGKLFF.